Only a few counts were recorded for the clone carrying this T cell receptor beta chain. Its specificity is unknown. This entry belongs to a study of T cell responses to AZD1222 COVID-19 vaccine. Some clones are missing from TCRdb's copy, which holds only in-frame ones; the method was immunoSEQ multiplex PCR. The profile shows 150,000 to 200,000 clones, approximately 92% of them singletons. Study observations and caveats: The sample set comprised mostly white British donors with more females, and clonal diversity was possibly underestimated.

CDR3 length: 16 amino acids. From germline, CDR1 is SQVTM and CDR2 ANQGSEA. The V end lost 7 bases, the J end lost 0 bases, and 20 bases lay between the germline ends. This sequence originates from an adult in good health. V gene TRBV29-1 combines with J gene TRBJ2-3; D is tentatively TRBD1 or TRBD2 (5 bases each). The sequences come from peripheral blood, collected on day 0 of AZD1222 vaccination. CDR3 coding DNA: TGCAGCGCCCGAACGACCGGGACCGCTAGCACAGATACGCAGTATTTT. Protein sequence: CSARTTGTASTDTQYF.